This T cell receptor beta chain was documented in a study of T-cell memory formation after mild COVID-19. Study background: TCR clusters largely stayed donor specific.

General observations from the study: Pre-infection memory showed some responding clones, and this suggested that cross-reactive memory joined. Researchers could not confirm that second-wave clones peaking on day 37 targeted SARS-CoV-2.

About this clonotype itself: Antigen unknown.

From germline, CDR1 is SGHRS and CDR2 YFSETQ. The CDR3 has 15 amino acids. With V trimmed by 4 bases and J by 4 bases, 8 bases remained unmatched. TCRalpha and TCRbeta libraries used 5'RACE with constant-segment primers and UMIs. TCRdb redid the calling of the 5' RACE reads with MiXCR, one entry per CDR3 protein. The sample has roughly 170,000 distinct CDR3 sequences, about a fifth seen once. The sample consisted of PBMCs or a T cell subset sorted from them (not recorded which). The sequence was collected from an adult woman who had mild COVID-19 (a few samples of this study predate the infection). Cell type and time point are not known. This chain links TRBV5-1 with TRBJ1-1; 9 nucleotides line up with TRBD1. The CDR3 nucleotides are TGCGCCAGCAGCCGCACAGGGGGCCAGGTCACTGAAGCTTTCTTT. Translated: CASSRTGGQVTEAFF. The variable domain in full, completed from reference TRBV5-1 and TRBJ1-1, reads KAGVTQTPRYLIKTRGQQVTLSCSPISGHRSVSWYQQTPGQGLQFLFEYFSETQRNKGNFPGRFSGRQFSNSRSEMNVSTLELGDSALYLCASSRTGGQVTEAFFGQGTRLTVV.